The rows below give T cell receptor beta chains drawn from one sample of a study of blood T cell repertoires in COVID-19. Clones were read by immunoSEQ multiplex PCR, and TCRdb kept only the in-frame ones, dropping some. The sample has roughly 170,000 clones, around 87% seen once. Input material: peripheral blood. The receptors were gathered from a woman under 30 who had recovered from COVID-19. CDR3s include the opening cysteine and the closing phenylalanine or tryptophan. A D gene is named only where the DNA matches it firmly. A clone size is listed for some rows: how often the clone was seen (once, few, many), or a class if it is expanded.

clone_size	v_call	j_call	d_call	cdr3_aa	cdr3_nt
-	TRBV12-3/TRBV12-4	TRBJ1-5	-	CASSSGTQPQHF	TGTGCCAGCAGTTCGGGAACTCAGCCCCAGCATTTT
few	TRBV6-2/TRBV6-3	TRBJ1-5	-	CASSYRDTYQPQHF	TGTGCCAGCAGTTACCGGGACACCTATCAGCCCCAGCATTTT
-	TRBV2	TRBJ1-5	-	CASSEAGMSNQPQHF	TGTGCCAGCAGTGAGGCGGGGATGAGCAATCAGCCCCAGCATTTT
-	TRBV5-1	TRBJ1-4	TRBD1	CASSPGGTDEKLFF	TGCGCCAGCAGCCCAGGGGGAACAGATGAAAAACTGTTTTTT
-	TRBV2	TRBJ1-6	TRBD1	CASRRGQGHSPLHF	TGTGCCAGCAGAAGGGGACAGGGGCATTCACCCCTCCACTTT
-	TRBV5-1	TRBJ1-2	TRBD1	CASQAGGYGYGYTF	TGCGCCAGCCAAGCAGGGGGATATGGCTATGGCTACACCTTC
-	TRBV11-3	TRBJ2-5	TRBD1	CASSSGTGGVETQYF	TGTGCCAGCAGCTCCGGGACAGGGGGGGTAGAGACCCAGTACTTC
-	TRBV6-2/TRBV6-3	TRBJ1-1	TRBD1	CASSYRRQGWTEAFF	TGTGCCAGCAGTTACCGACGACAGGGTTGGACTGAAGCTTTCTTT
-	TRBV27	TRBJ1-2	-	CASSLGSEFGYTF	TGTGCCAGCAGTTTAGGCAGCGAATTTGGCTACACCTTC
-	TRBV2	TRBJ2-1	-	CASSDRYNEQFF	TGTGCCAGTTCGGACAGATACAATGAGCAGTTCTTC
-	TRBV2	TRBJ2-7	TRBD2	CASCWDREGSSSYEQYF	TGTGCCAGCTGCTGGGATAGGGAGGGCTCCAGCTCCTACGAGCAGTACTTC
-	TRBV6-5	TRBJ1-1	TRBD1	CASSSTRQGRPVGFF	TGTGCCAGCAGTTCGACCCGACAGGGTCGACCCGTGGGGTTCTTT
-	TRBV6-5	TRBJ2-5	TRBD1	CASRGTGQETQYF	TGTGCCAGCAGGGGGACAGGCCAAGAGACCCAGTACTTC
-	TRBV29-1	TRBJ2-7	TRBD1	CSAGQGTPYEQYF	TGCAGCGCCGGACAGGGGACTCCCTACGAGCAGTACTTC
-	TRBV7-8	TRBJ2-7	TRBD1	CASSQRTGPSYEQYF	TGTGCCAGCAGTCAAAGGACAGGGCCCTCCTACGAGCAGTACTTC
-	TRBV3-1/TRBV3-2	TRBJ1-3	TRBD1	CASSQGRGTGTGNTIYF	TGTGCCAGCAGCCAAGGGAGGGGGACAGGGACTGGAAACACCATATATTTT
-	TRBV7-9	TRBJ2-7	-	CASSSRLDSTYEQYF	TGTGCCAGCAGCTCACGACTAGATTCAACCTACGAGCAGTACTTC
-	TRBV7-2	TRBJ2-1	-	CAAGVSSYNEQFF	TGTGCCGCCGGTGTGAGCTCCTACAATGAGCAGTTCTTC
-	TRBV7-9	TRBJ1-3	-	CASSLFTGGNTIYF	TGTGCCAGCAGCTTATTTACGGGGGGAAACACCATATATTTT